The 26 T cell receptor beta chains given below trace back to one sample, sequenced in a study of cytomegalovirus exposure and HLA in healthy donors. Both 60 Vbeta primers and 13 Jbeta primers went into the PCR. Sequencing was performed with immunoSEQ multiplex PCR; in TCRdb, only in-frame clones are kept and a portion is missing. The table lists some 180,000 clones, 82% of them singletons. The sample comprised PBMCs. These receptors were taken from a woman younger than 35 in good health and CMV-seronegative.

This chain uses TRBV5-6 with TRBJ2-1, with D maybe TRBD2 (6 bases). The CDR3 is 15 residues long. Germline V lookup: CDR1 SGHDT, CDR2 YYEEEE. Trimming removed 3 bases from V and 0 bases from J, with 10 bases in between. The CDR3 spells CASSWGVLSYNEQFF. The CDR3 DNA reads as TGTGCCAGCAGCTGGGGGGTGCTCTCCTACAATGAGCAGTTCTTC.

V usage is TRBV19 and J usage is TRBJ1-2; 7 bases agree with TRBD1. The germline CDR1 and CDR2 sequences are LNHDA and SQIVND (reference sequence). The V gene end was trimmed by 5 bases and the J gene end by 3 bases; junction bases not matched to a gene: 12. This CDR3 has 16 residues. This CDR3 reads CASSRGDSPPYYGYTF. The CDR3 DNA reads TGTGCCAGTAGTCGAGGGGACAGTCCTCCATACTATGGCTACACCTTC.

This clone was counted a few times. The CDR3 DNA reads as TGTGCCAGCAGTAACCTTAAAAGGGAGAAACTGTTTTTT. It specifies CASSNLKREKLFF. The gene calls are TRBV6-5 and TRBJ1-4; D not resolved. Between the trimmed V and J ends, which lost 5 bases and 11 bases, there was a span of 15 bases. This CDR3 is 13 amino acids long. Germline lookup yields CDR1 MNHEY and CDR2 SVGAGI.

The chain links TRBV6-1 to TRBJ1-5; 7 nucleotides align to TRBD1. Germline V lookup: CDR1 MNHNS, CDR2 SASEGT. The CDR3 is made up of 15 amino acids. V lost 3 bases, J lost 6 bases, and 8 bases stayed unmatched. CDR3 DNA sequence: TGTGCCAGCAGTGAGAGGGGGCTTGTTGGTCAGCCCCAGCATTTT. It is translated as CASSERGLVGQPQHF.

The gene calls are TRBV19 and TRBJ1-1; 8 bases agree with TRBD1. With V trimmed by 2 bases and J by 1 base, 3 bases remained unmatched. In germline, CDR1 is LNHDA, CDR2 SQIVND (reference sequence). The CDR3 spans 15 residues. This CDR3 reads CASSIFGTGNTEAFF. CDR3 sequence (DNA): TGTGCCAGTAGTATATTTGGGACAGGGAACACTGAAGCTTTCTTT.

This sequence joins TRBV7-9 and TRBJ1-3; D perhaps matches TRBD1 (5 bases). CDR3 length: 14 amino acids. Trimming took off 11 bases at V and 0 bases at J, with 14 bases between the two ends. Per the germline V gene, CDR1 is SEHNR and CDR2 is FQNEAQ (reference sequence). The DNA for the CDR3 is TGTGCCTCACGGGGGGTAGGCTCTGGAAACACCATATATTTT. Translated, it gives CASRGVGSGNTIYF.

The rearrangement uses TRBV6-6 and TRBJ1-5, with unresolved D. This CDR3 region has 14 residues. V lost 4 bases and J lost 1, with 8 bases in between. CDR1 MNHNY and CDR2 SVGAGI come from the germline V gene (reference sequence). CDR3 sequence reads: CASSFGGSNQPQHF. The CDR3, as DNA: TGTGCCAGCAGTTTTGGAGGGAGCAATCAGCCCCAGCATTTT.

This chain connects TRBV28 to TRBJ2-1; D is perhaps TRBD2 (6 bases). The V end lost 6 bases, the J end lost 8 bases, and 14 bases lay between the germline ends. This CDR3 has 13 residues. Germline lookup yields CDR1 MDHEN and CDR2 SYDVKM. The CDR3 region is CASRKGASDEQFF. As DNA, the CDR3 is TGTGCCAGCAGAAAGGGAGCTAGCGATGAGCAGTTCTTC. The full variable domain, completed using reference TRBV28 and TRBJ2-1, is DVKVTQSSRYLVKRTGEKVFLECVQDMDHENMFWYRQDPGLGLRLIYFSYDVKMKEKGDIPEGYSVSREKKERFSLILESASTNQTSMYLCASRKGASDEQFFGPGTRLTVL.

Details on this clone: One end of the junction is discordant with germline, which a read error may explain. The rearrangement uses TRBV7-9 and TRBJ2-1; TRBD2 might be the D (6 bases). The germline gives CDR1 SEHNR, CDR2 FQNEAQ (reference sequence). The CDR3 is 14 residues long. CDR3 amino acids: CSSSPRLAYNEQFF. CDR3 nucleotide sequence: TGTTCCAGCAGCCCCCGACTAGCCTACAATGAGCAGTTCTTC.

Here the CDR3 DNA reads TGCGCCAGCAGCCAAGTATTCAGGTCTGAAGCTTTCTTT. Translated: CASSQVFRSEAFF. The V gene is TRBV4-3, the J gene TRBJ1-1, with D unclear. CDR3 size: 13 residues. Germline lookup yields CDR1 LGHNA and CDR2 YSLEER. V was clipped by 1 base and J by 6 bases, with 9 bases between them.

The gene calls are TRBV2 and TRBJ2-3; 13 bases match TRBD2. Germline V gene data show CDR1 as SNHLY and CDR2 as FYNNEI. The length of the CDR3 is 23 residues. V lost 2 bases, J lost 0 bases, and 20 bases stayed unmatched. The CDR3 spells CASSESVGQLPGLAGSSTDTQYF. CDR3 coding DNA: TGTGCCAGCAGTGAATCCGTGGGGCAACTGCCGGGACTAGCGGGGTCTAGCACAGATACGCAGTATTTT.

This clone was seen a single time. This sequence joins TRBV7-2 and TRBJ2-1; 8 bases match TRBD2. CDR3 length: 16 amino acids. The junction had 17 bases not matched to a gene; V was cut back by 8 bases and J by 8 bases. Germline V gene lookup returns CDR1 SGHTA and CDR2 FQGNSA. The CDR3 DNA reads TGTGCCAGCGCCTCCCAGGGACTAGATTTAGTATATGAGCAGTTCTTC. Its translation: CASASQGLDLVYEQFF.

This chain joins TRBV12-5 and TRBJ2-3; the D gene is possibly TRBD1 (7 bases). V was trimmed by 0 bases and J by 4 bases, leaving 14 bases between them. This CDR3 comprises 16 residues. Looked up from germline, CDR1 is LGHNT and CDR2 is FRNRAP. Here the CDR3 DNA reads TGTGCTAGTGGTTTGGTTCTCACAGGGGAGGCAGATACGCAGTATTTT. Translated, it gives CASGLVLTGEADTQYF.

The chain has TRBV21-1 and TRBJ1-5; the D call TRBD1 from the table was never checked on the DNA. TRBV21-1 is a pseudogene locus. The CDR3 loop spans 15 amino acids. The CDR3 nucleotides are TGTGCCAGCAGCAAAGTCATCAGGAAAAATCAGCCCCAGCATTTT. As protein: CASSKVIRKNQPQHF.

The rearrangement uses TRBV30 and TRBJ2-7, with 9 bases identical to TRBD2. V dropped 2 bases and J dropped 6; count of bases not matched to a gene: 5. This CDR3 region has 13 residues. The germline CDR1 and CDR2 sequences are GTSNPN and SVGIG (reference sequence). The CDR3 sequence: CAWSYSGSTEQYV. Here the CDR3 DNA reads TGTGCCTGGAGTTATAGCGGGAGCACCGAGCAGTACGTC.

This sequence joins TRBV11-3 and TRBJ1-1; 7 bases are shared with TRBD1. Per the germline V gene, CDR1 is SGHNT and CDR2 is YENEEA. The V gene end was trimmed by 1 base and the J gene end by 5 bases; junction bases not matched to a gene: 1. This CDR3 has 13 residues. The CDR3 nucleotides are TGTGCCAGCAGCTTAGGCAGGGGGACTGAAGCTTTCTTT. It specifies CASSLGRGTEAFF.

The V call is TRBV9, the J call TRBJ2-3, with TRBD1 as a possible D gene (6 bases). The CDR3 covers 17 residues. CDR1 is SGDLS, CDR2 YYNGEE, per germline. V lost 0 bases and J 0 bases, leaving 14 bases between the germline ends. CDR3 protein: CASSVGEGQFSTDTQYF. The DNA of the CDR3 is TGTGCCAGCAGCGTAGGTGAAGGACAGTTTAGCACAGATACGCAGTATTTT.

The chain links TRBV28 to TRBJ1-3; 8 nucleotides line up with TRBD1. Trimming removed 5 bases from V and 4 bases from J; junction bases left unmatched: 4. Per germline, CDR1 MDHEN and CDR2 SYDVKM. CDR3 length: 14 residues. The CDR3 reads CASSLDRVGNTIYF. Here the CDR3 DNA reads TGTGCCAGCAGTCTGGACAGGGTGGGAAACACCATATATTTT.

CDR3 region: CASRVPPGLAGDTQYF. As DNA, the CDR3 is TGTGCCAGCAGGGTCCCACCGGGACTAGCGGGAGATACGCAGTATTTT. V and J are TRBV27 and TRBJ2-3; 12 bases are a match to TRBD2. J was trimmed by 5 bases and V by 6 bases; bases with no gene match: 9. Germline-derived CDR1 and CDR2 are MNHEY and SMNVEV (reference sequence). The CDR3 totals 16 residues.

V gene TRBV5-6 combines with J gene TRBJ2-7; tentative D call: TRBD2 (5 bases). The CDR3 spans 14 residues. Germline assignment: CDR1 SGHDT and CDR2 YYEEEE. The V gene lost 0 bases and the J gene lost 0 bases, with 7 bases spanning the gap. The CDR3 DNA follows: TGTGCCAGCAGCTTGGGAGGGAGCTCCTACGAGCAGTACGTC. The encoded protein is CASSLGGSSYEQYV.

In DNA, the CDR3 is TGTGCCAGCAGTTACTCGCAGGGTGTCTTCGACTACACCTTC. Encoded protein: CASSYSQGVFDYTF. This chain uses TRBV6-6 with TRBJ1-2, with TRBD1 as a possible D gene (5 bases). This CDR3 contains 14 residues. Germline V gene data show CDR1 as MNHNY and CDR2 as SVGAGI (reference sequence). V lost 0 bases to trimming and J lost 10 bases, with 15 bases between them.

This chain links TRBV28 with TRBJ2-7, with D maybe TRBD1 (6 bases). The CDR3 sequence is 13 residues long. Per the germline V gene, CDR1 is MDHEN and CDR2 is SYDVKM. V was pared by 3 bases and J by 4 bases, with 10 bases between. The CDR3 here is CASSLGQGYEQYF. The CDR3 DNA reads TGTGCCAGCAGTTTGGGGCAGGGGTACGAGCAGTACTTC.

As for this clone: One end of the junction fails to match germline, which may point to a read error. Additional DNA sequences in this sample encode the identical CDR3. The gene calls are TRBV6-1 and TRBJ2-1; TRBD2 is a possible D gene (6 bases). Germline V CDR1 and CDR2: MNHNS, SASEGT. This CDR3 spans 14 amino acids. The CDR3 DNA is TGTGCCAGCAAGGGAACTAGCTCCTACAATGAGCAATTCTTC. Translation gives CASKGTSSYNEQFF.

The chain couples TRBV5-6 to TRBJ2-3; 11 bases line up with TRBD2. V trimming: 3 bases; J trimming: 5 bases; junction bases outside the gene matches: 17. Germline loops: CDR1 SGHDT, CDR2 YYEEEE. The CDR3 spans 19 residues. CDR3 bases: TGTGCCAGCAGCTCTGATCGTTTAGCGGGAGGGCCAAAGTTAGATACGCAGTATTTT. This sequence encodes CASSSDRLAGGPKLDTQYF.

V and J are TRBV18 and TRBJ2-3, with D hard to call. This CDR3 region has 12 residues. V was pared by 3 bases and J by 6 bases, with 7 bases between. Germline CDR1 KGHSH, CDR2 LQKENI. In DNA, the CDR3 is TGTGCCAGCTCACCCACTACCGATACGCAGTATTTT. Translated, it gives CASSPTTDTQYF.

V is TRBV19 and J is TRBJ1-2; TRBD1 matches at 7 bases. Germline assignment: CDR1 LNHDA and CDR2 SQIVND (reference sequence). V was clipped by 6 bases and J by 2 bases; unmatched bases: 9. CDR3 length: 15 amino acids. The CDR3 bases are TGTGCCAGTAGAAATGAGGGCAGGGGGAACTATGGCTACACCTTC. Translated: CASRNEGRGNYGYTF.